Presented here are 26 T cell receptor beta chains from one specimen sequenced in a study of regulatory T cells in long-lasting Graves disease. Sample time point: persistent/refractory GD, antithyroid drugs over 5 years with positive TRAb. From PBMCs, RNA was extracted and then used to make the TCR library. Arm-PCR of CDR3 regions and iRepertoire HTBI primers were the basis on which TCR beta libraries were built. TCRdb re-called the multiplex PCR reads with MiXCR, one entry per CDR3 protein. The sample lists around 400,000 distinct CDR3 sequences, roughly 24% occurring once. The specimen was peripheral blood mononuclear cells (PBMCs), collected when the disease was refractory, from a patient treated with antithyroid drugs. These receptors all stem from a woman between 40 and 55 years old with Graves disease.

In this sample, this clonotype turned up many times. This chain connects TRBV15 to TRBJ1-4, with unresolved D. With 1 base removed from V and 8 bases from J, the gap between germline ends came to 5 bases. The CDR3 is 12 residues long. Looked up from germline, CDR1 is LNHNV and CDR2 is YYDKDF (reference sequence). The DNA of the CDR3 is TGTGCCACCAGCAGAGCCGGAGAAAAACTGTTTTTT. Its protein product is CATSRAGEKLFF.

This rearrangement joins TRBV4-1 to TRBJ1-6, with a weak D call TRBD1 (6 bases). CDR1 MGHRA and CDR2 YSYEKL come from the germline V gene. V lost 5 bases, J lost 9 bases, and 17 bases lay in between. This CDR3 is 15 amino acids long. This CDR3 reads CASSFGTGLSSPLHF. The CDR3 DNA sequence: TGCGCCAGCAGCTTTGGCACAGGGTTGTCTTCACCCCTCCACTTT.

This clonotype was seen a few times. This chain links TRBV11-1 with TRBJ1-1; D call uncertain. Germline V gene sequence: CDR1 SGHAT, CDR2 FQDESV (reference sequence). Trimming took off 1 base at V and 11 bases at J, with 14 bases between the two ends. There are 13 residues in the CDR3. In DNA form, the CDR3 reads TGTGCCAGCAGCTTAGGATTAGAGGTTCCGGCTTTCTTT. Protein sequence: CASSLGLEVPAFF.

This clonotype was seen ten or more times. V and J are TRBV15 and TRBJ2-7; D not certain. Germline CDR1 LNHNV, CDR2 YYDKDF (reference sequence). V was shortened by 0 bases and J by 3 bases, with 3 bases between the two germline ends. The CDR3 loop spans 12 amino acids. CDR3 loop: CATSRDNYEQYF. CDR3 nucleotides: TGTGCCACCAGCAGAGATAACTACGAGCAGTACTTC. Full variable domain (remainder filled in from reference TRBV15 and TRBJ2-7): DAMVIQNPRYQVTQFGKPVTLSCSQTLNHNVMYWYQQKSSQAPKLLFHYYDKDFNNEADTPDNFQSRRPNTSFCFLDIRSPGLGDTAMYLCATSRDNYEQYFGPGTRLTVT.

This clonotype appeared many times. V is TRBV29-1 and J is TRBJ2-7; D not certain. With 4 bases removed from V and 0 bases from J, the gap between germline ends came to 10 bases. The germline V gene has CDR1 SQVTM and CDR2 ANQGSEA. The CDR3 runs 13 residues. The CDR3 loop reads CSVVANSSYEQYF. The CDR3 DNA reads TGCAGCGTTGTGGCCAATAGCTCCTACGAGCAGTACTTC.

This clonotype was seen many times. The chain couples TRBV28 to TRBJ2-7; tentative D call: TRBD2 (5 bases). V lost 2 bases, J lost 2 bases, and 13 bases lay in between. Germline V gene data show CDR1 as MDHEN and CDR2 as SYDVKM. CDR3 length: 15 amino acids. In nucleotides, the CDR3 is TGTGCCAGCAGTTTAGTCGCTAGCTCCCCCTACGAGCAGTACTTC. Translating gives CASSLVASSPYEQYF.

This clonotype was detected ten times or more. The chain combines TRBV28 with TRBJ2-7; D may be TRBD1 or TRBD2 (5 bases each). V was trimmed by 3 bases and J by 10 bases, leaving 13 bases between them. The V gene's germline CDR1 is MDHEN and CDR2 SYDVKM. The CDR3 contains 12 residues. The CDR3 here is CASSFSGTEQYF. The CDR3 DNA sequence: TGTGCCAGCAGTTTTTCCGGGACCGAACAGTACTTC.

This clonotype was seen more than once but under ten times. The V call is TRBV19, the J call TRBJ2-2; D might be TRBD2 (6 bases). The length of the CDR3 is 14 residues. Germline CDR1 reads LNHDA; CDR2 reads SQIVND (reference sequence). Between the trimmed V and J ends, which lost 5 bases and 3 bases, there was a span of 10 bases. CDR3 sequence reads: CASSHLAYTGELFF. CDR3 DNA: TGTGCCAGTAGTCATCTAGCGTACACCGGGGAGCTGTTTTTT.

The sample holds many counts of this clonotype. The V call is TRBV5-5, the J call TRBJ2-5, with no clear D. The germline V gene has CDR1 SGHKS and CDR2 YYEKEE (reference sequence). Deletions cut 0 bases from V and 2 bases from J, with 14 bases between. This CDR3 is built from 16 residues. In DNA form, the CDR3 reads TGTGCCAGCAGCTTGGCGTGGATAGCTCCTCAAGAGACCCAGTACTTC. It encodes CASSLAWIAPQETQYF. Combining the CDR3 with reference TRBV5-5 and TRBJ2-5 gives the whole variable domain DAGVTQSPTHLIKTRGQQVTLRCSPISGHKSVSWYQQVLGQGPQFIFQYYEKEERGRGNFPDRFSARQFPNYSSELNVNALLLGDSALYLCASSLAWIAPQETQYFGPGTRLLVL.

The sample holds many counts of this clonotype. The CDR3 sequence: CASSLYTLMGASGSLKTQYF. The CDR3, as DNA: TGTGCCAGCAGTTTATATACCCTCATGGGGGCTAGCGGGAGTTTGAAGACCCAGTACTTC. The genes are TRBV28 and TRBJ2-5; 10 positions match TRBD2. With 1 base clipped from V and 6 bases from J, the junction kept 20 bases outside the gene matches. Germline values: CDR1 MDHEN, CDR2 SYDVKM. The CDR3 totals 20 residues.

This clonotype was detected only a few times. The chain links TRBV20-1 to TRBJ2-3; D may be TRBD1 (5 bases). This CDR3 is built from 13 residues. CDR1 DFQATT and CDR2 SNEGSKA come from the germline V gene (reference sequence). The V end was cut by 2 bases, the J end by 4 bases, with 10 bases between. This CDR3 is CSARKGSADTQYF. The CDR3 DNA is TGCAGTGCTAGAAAGGGGTCGGCAGATACGCAGTATTTT.

This clonotype was seen ten or more times. This chain links TRBV28 with TRBJ2-7; 12 bases are shared with TRBD2. J gave up 3 bases and V 6 bases, and 6 bases lay outside the gene matches. CDR1 and CDR2 (germline): MDHEN, SYDVKM. The CDR3 length is 15 residues. The CDR3: CASRSTSGRNYEQYF. DNA of the CDR3: TGTGCCAGCAGGTCAACTAGCGGGAGGAACTACGAGCAGTACTTC.

The gene calls are TRBV7-9 and TRBJ2-4; 7 bases match TRBD1. This CDR3 has 13 residues. After removal of 10 bases from V and 4 bases from J, the junction contained 7 bases not matched to a gene. CDR1 SEHNR and CDR2 FQNEAQ come from the germline V gene (reference sequence). The CDR3: CATGRTGKNIQYF. The CDR3 nucleotides are TGTGCCACCGGTAGGACAGGAAAAAACATTCAGTACTTC.

This clonotype was seen ten or more times. This sequence joins TRBV7-9 and TRBJ2-5; TRBD1 matches 7 bases. The CDR3 is 15 amino acids. After removal of 5 bases from V and 2 bases from J, the junction contained 8 bases not matched to a gene. Germline V lookup: CDR1 SEHNR, CDR2 FQNEAQ (reference sequence). CDR3 sequence reads: CASSLLSDRQETQYF. The CDR3 coding sequence is TGTGCCAGCAGCCTCCTCTCGGACAGGCAAGAGACCCAGTACTTC.

The V gene is TRBV10-3, the J gene TRBJ1-1; no firm D call. Deletions cut 3 bases from V and 2 bases from J, with 10 bases between. This CDR3 comprises 14 residues. The germline V gene has CDR1 ENHRY and CDR2 SYGVKD. The CDR3 region has the DNA TGTGCCATCAGTGAAGGAGGGTTCAACACTGAAGCTTTCTTT. Its protein product is CAISEGGFNTEAFF.

The V and J genes are TRBV9 and TRBJ2-5; 7 bases fit TRBD2. The CDR3 has 15 amino acids. Germline V gene sequence: CDR1 SGDLS, CDR2 YYNGEE. J gave up 10 bases and V 2 bases, and 14 bases lay outside the gene matches. The CDR3 protein is CASSVEFAAREDQYF. CDR3 bases: TGTGCCAGCAGCGTCGAGTTTGCCGCCCGGGAGGACCAGTACTTC.

This clonotype was recorded only once. The V and J genes are TRBV9 and TRBJ2-1; no clear D. V was cut by 3 bases and J by 5 bases, with 6 bases left in between. The CDR3 length is 12 residues. Germline V gives CDR1 SGDLS, CDR2 YYNGEE. This chain's CDR3 is CASSAGHNEQFF. The CDR3, as DNA: TGTGCCAGCAGCGCCGGACACAATGAGCAGTTCTTC.

This clonotype was recorded many times. V gene TRBV20-1 combines with J gene TRBJ1-1; D unresolved. The ends were cut back, 3 bases at V and 1 base at J, with 6 bases in the middle. There are 12 residues in the CDR3. Looked up from germline, CDR1 is DFQATT and CDR2 is SNEGSKA (reference sequence). The DNA of the CDR3 is TGCAGTGCTAGTTACCAGAACACTGAAGCTTTCTTT. Protein sequence: CSASYQNTEAFF.

This clonotype was seen more than once but under ten times. V usage is TRBV6-2 or TRBV6-3 and J usage is TRBJ1-1, with unresolved D. Germline CDR1 MNHEY, CDR2 SVGEGT. This CDR3 region has 15 residues. Trimming pared 5 bases from V and 1 base from J, leaving 14 bases between. CDR3 in DNA: TGTGCCAGCAGTGAGCCCATCGGGTCGAACACTGAAGCTTTCTTT. Protein product: CASSEPIGSNTEAFF.

This clonotype was seen ten or more times. The chain joins TRBV27 to TRBJ1-5, with D possibly being TRBD1 (5 bases). V lost 2 bases and J lost 5, with 10 bases in between. The germline CDR1 and CDR2 sequences are MNHEY and SMNVEV (reference sequence). The CDR3 totals 14 residues. The CDR3 region is CASSLRQSDQPQHF. The CDR3 DNA reads TGTGCCAGCAGTTTACGACAGTCTGATCAGCCCCAGCATTTT.

V usage is TRBV27 and J usage is TRBJ2-2; the D call may be TRBD1 or TRBD2 (5 bases each). This CDR3 spans 17 amino acids. Trimming left V 0 bases short and J 6 bases short, with 17 bases between. Germline V gene sequence: CDR1 MNHEY, CDR2 SMNVEV (reference sequence). The CDR3 DNA sequence: TGTGCCAGCAGTTTATCAAAGCAGGTTTGGGGGTCCGGGGAGCTGTTTTTT. Amino acid sequence: CASSLSKQVWGSGELFF.

Ten or more counts support this clonotype. The chain employs TRBV20-1 and TRBJ1-1; no definite D call. Germline CDR1 reads DFQATT; CDR2 reads SNEGSKA (reference sequence). This CDR3 is 16 amino acids long. The ends were cut back, 5 bases at V and 3 bases at J, with 22 bases in the middle. The CDR3 loop reads CSAPGTAVKLYTEAFF. Here the CDR3 DNA reads TGCAGTGCTCCGGGAACAGCCGTGAAACTGTACACTGAAGCTTTCTTT.

This clonotype has at least ten counts. The chain couples TRBV28 to TRBJ1-4; D is possibly TRBD1 (5 bases). V was cut by 4 bases and J by 10 bases, with 10 bases left in between. Per the germline V gene, CDR1 is MDHEN and CDR2 is SYDVKM. The CDR3 sequence is 12 residues long. The CDR3 DNA sequence: TGTGCCAGCAGTTCAGGGCTGGGAAAACTGTTTTTT. It codes for CASSSGLGKLFF.

The rearrangement links TRBV2 to TRBJ1-1; no definite D call. CDR3 length: 16 amino acids. Looked up from germline, CDR1 is SNHLY and CDR2 is FYNNEI. Trimming shortened V by 6 bases and J by 6 bases, and 23 bases separated the two germline ends. The CDR3 DNA sequence: TGTGCCAGCAGCCCCTCGAACACCCGAGGTTATTCTGAAGCTTTCTTT. Its translation is CASSPSNTRGYSEAFF.

This clonotype was counted a few times. One end of the junction varies from germline; a read error may be responsible. The chain links TRBV11-2 to TRBJ2-5; D possibly matches TRBD1 or TRBD2 (6 bases each). The CDR3 is 14 amino acids. Germline CDR1 and CDR2: SGHAT and FQNNGV. The CDR3 sequence: CASGLDPGGTTQYF. CDR3 bases: TGTGCCAGCGGCTTAGATCCTGGGGGGACAACCCAGTACTTC.

This clonotype has just a few counts. The genes are TRBV19 and TRBJ2-2; D may be TRBD2 (6 bases). This CDR3 has 16 residues. The germline V gene encodes CDR1 LNHDA and CDR2 SQIVND (reference sequence). Trimming left V 2 bases short and J 4 bases short, with 14 bases between. CDR3 sequence reads: CASSILGGIFTGELFF. CDR3 in DNA: TGTGCCAGTAGTATACTCGGCGGGATTTTCACCGGGGAGCTGTTTTTT.